This T cell receptor beta chain was identified in a study of Ad26.COV2.S vaccination and SARS-CoV-2 variants. Treatment: some 19 received Ad26.COV2.S at low or high dose, single or two shots; several received placebo; per-sample allocation not given. Sampling was performed 63 days after the first vaccine or placebo injection. This vaccine is an Ad26 vector that expresses the Wuhan-strain SARS-CoV-2 spike. The CDR3 is 15 residues long. Trimming cost V 4 bases and J 3 bases, with 14 bases left between them. Germline assignment: CDR1 LNHDA and CDR2 SQIVND (reference sequence). Assay used: immunoSEQ multiplex PCR; TCRdb lists only in-frame clones, some missing. The sample lists 300,000 to 400,000 clones, about 86% occurring once.

This clonotype was obtained from a person between 18 and 65 years old who received the Ad26.COV2.S COVID-19 vaccine or a placebo. The V call is TRBV19, the J call TRBJ2-3, with D perhaps assigned TRBD1 or TRBD2 (5 bases each). This specimen consisted of peripheral blood, obtained in a trial of Ad26.COV2.S vaccine versus placebo. In nucleotides, the CDR3 is TGTGCCAGTAGTACTCTGGGGACCTTAACAGATACGCAGTATTTT. Protein: CASSTLGTLTDTQYF.